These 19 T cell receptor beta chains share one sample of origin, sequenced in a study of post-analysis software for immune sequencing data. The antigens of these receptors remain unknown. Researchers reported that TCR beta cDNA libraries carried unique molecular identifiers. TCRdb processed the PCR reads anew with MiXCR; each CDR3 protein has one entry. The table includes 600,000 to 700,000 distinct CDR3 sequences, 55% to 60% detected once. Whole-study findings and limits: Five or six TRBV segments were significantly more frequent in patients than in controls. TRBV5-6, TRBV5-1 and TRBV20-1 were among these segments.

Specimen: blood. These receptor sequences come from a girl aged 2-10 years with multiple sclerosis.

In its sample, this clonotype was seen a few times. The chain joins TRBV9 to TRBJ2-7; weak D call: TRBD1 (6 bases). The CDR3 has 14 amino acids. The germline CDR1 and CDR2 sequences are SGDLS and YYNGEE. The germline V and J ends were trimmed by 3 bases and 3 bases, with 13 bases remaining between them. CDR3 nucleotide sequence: TGTGCCAGCAGCGGCTGTGACAGGTACTACGAGCAGTACTTC. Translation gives CASSGCDRYYEQYF.

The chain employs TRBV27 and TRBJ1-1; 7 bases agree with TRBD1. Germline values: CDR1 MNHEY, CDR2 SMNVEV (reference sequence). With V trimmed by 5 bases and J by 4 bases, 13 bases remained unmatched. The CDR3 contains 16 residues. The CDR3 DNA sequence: TGTGCCAGCAGTGCCTACCCGACAGGGACCCCCACTGAAGCTTTCTTT. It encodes CASSAYPTGTPTEAFF.

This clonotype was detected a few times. The CDR3 nucleotides are TGCAGTGCTAGAGGCAGGGAGACAGATTCACCCCTCCACTTT. Translation gives CSARGRETDSPLHF. The chain joins TRBV20-1 to TRBJ1-6; perhaps TRBD1 as D (5 bases). Germline V gene lookup returns CDR1 DFQATT and CDR2 SNEGSKA (reference sequence). Between the trimmed V and J ends, which lost 1 base and 8 bases, there was a span of 12 bases. The CDR3 spans 14 residues.

CDR3 bases: TGCAGTGCTATCGCCCCTGAGGGACAGGGCTACAATGAGCAGTTCTTC. Its translation is CSAIAPEGQGYNEQFF. This chain joins TRBV20-1 and TRBJ2-1, with 9 nucleotides matching TRBD1. Germline V gives CDR1 DFQATT, CDR2 SNEGSKA (reference sequence). The CDR3 is made up of 16 amino acids. J gave up 3 bases and V 4 bases, and 10 bases lay outside the gene matches.

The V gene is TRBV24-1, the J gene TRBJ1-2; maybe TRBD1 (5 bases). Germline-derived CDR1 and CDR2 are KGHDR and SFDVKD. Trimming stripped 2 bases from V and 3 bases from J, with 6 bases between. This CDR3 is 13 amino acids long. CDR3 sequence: CATSDWGDYGYTF. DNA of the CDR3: TGTGCCACCAGTGATTGGGGGGACTATGGCTACACCTTC.

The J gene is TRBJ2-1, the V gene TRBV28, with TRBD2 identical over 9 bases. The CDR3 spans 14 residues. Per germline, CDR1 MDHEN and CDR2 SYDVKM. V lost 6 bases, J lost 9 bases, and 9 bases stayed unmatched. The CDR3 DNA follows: TGTGCCAGCAGCATGGCGGGGGGGAAGGGTGAGCAGTTCTTC. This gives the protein CASSMAGGKGEQFF.

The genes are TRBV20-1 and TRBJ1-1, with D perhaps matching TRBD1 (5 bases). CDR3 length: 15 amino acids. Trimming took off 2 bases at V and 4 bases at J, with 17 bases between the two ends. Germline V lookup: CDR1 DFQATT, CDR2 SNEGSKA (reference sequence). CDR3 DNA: TGCAGTGCTAGAAGATCCGGGCTAAGGGGCACTGAAGCTTTCTTT. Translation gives CSARRSGLRGTEAFF.

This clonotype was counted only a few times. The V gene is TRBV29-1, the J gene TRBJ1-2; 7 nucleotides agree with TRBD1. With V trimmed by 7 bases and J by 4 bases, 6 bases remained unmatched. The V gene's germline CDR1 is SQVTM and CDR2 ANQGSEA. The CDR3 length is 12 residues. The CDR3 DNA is TGCAGCGCCCAGGGGGGAGGCTATGGCTACACCTTC. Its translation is CSAQGGGYGYTF.

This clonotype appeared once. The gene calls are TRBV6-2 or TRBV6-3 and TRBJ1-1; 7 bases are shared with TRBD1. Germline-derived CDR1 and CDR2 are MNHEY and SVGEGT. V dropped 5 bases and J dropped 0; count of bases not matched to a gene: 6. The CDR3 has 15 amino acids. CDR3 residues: CASSGGQPVNTEAFF. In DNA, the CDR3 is TGTGCCAGCAGTGGGGGACAGCCAGTGAACACTGAAGCTTTCTTT.

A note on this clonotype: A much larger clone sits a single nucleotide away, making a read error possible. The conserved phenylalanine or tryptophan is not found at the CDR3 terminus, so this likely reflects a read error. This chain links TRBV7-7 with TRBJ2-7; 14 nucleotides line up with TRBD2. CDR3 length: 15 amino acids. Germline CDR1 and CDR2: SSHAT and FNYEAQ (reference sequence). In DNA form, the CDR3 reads TGTGCTAGCAGCCGCGGGACTAGCGGGAGCTACGAGCAGTACTGC. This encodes CASSRGTSGSYEQYC.

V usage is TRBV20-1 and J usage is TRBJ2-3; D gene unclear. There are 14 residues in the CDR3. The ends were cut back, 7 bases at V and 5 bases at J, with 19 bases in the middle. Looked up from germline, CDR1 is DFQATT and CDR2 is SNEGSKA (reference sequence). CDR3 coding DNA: TGCAGTGTCCCGAACCCGCTGTACATAGATACGCAGTATTTT. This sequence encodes CSVPNPLYIDTQYF.

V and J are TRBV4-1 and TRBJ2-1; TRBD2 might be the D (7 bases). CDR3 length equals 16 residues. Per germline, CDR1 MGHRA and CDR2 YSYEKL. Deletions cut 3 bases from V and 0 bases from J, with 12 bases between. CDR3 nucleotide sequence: TGCGCCAGCAGCCAGACGGGGGGCGCCTCCTACAATGAGCAGTTCTTC. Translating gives CASSQTGGASYNEQFF.

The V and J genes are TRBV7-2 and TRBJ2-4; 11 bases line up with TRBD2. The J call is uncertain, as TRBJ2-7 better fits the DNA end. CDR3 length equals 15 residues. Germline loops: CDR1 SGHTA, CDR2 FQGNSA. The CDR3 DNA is TGTGCCAGCAGCTTATCGACTAGCGGGGTCTACGAGCAGTACTTC. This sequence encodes CASSLSTSGVYEQYF.

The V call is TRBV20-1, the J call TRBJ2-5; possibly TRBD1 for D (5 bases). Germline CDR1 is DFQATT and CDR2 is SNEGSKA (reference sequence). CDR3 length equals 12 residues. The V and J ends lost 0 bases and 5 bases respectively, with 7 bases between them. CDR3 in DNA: TGCAGTGCTAGAGATCCAGGGGAGACCCAGTACTTC. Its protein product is CSARDPGETQYF.

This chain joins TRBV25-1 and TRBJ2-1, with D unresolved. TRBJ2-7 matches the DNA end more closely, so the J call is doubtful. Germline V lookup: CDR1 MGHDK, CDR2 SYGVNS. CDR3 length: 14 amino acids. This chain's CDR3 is CASSEYRVYNEQYF. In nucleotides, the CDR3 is TGTGCCAGCAGTGAATATCGGGTCTACAATGAGCAGTACTTC.

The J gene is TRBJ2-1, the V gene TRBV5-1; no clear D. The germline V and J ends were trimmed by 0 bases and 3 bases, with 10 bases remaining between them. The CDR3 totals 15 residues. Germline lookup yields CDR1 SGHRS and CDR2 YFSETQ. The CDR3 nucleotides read TGCGCCAGCAGCTTGGACGGACCGGGCTACAATGAGCAGTTCTTC. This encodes CASSLDGPGYNEQFF.

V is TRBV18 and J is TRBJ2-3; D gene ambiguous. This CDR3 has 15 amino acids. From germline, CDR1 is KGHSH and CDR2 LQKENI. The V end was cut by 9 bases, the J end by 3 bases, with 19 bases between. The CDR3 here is CASTASALKTDTQYF. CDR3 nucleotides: TGTGCCAGTACAGCATCGGCGCTCAAGACAGATACGCAGTATTTT. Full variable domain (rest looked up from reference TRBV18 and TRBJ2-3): NAGVMQNPRHLVRRRGQEARLRCSPMKGHSHVYWYRQLPEEGLKFMVYLQKENIIDESGMPKERFSAEFPKEGPSILRIQQVVRGDSAAYFCASTASALKTDTQYFGPGTRLTVL.

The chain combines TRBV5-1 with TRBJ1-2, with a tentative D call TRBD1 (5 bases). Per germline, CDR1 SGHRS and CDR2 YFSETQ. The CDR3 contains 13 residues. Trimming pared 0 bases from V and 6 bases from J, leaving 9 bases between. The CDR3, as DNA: TGCGCCAGCAGCTTGGCGGGACTTAATGGCTACACCTTC. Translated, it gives CASSLAGLNGYTF.

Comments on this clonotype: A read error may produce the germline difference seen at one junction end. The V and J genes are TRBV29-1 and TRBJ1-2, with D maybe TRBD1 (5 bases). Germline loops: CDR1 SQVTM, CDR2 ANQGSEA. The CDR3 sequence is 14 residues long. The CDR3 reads CGVEEDWGRNGYTF. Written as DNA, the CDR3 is TGCGGCGTTGAAGAGGATTGGGGCCGGAATGGCTACACCTTC.